Presented here are 2 T cell receptor beta chains from one specimen sequenced in a study of blood T cell repertoires in COVID-19. Sequenced by immunoSEQ multiplex PCR; TCRdb stores in-frame clones only, minus some. Among about 230,000 clones, 70% to 90% were seen once, and the ten largest hold 2% to 2.5%. What was sequenced was PBMCs or T cells enriched from blood (not recorded which). Source of these receptors: a woman aged 40 to 55 with acute COVID-19.

The CDR3, as DNA: TGTGCCAGCAGCGTAGGCGGGAGGCCCAACTACAATGAGCAGTTCTTC. Amino acid sequence: CASSVGGRPNYNEQFF. The chain uses TRBV9 and TRBJ2-1; 8 positions agree with TRBD2. Germline values: CDR1 SGDLS, CDR2 YYNGEE. Trimming at V came to 0 bases and at J to 3 bases, leaving 5 bases not matched to a gene. The CDR3 has 16 amino acids.

The chain couples TRBV29-1 to TRBJ2-1; TRBD2 is a possible D gene (6 bases). CDR1 and CDR2 from the germline V gene are SQVTM and ANQGSEA. This CDR3 has 15 amino acids. V lost 6 bases, J lost 4 bases, and 19 bases lay in between. CDR3 nucleotide sequence: TGCAGCGTAGAATTCTGGCGGGGACTGTACAATGAGCAGTTCTTC. It yields the protein CSVEFWRGLYNEQFF.